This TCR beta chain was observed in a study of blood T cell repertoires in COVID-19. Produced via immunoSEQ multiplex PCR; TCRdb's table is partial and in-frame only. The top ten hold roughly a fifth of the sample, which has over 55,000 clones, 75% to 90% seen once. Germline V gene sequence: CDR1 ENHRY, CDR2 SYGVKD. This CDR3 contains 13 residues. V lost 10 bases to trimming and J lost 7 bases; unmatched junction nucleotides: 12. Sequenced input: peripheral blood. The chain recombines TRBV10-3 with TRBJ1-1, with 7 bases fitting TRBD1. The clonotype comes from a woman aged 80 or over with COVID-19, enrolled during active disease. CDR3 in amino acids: CATLTGPTGEAFF. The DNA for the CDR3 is TGTGCCACCCTGACAGGGCCTACCGGTGAAGCTTTCTTT.